This T cell receptor beta chain was observed in a study of blood T cell repertoires in COVID-19. Study-wide context: Whether acute or convalescent, the COVID-19 samples came from the United States, Italy and Spain. In each case, the material was cDNA or gDNA derived from T cells, B-cell-depleted T cells, or PBMCs.

This clone was found a few times. V lost 3 bases to trimming and J lost 2 bases, with 4 bases between them. The germline V gene has CDR1 MDHEN and CDR2 SYDVKM. This CDR3 is 12 amino acids long. How the authors handled the data: Using reference gene primer amplification, nucleated cell counts were estimated. Clones were read by immunoSEQ multiplex PCR, and TCRdb kept only the in-frame ones, dropping some. The V and J calls and clone size come from that table; D and trimming were worked out from the DNA. The sample shows 45,000 or so clones, more than 70% of them seen only once. This sequence originates from a woman aged 55-70 years with acute or convalescent COVID-19. V gene TRBV28 combines with J gene TRBJ1-1; D gene uncertain. Source material: peripheral blood. CDR3 residues: CASSFQNTEAFF. The DNA of the CDR3 is TGTGCCAGCAGTTTTCAAAACACTGAAGCTTTCTTT.